Sequencing of this TCR beta chain was carried out in a study of shared clonotypes between healthy human individuals. Study in general: Every donor yielded three CD4 naive, three CD4 memory, two CD8 naive and one CD8 memory plate. The study, taken as a whole, reports: Of the naive CD4 clonotypes, around 4.9% were shared across a handful of donors.

The CDR3 loop spans 15 amino acids. The ends were cut back, 4 bases at V and 2 bases at J, with 14 bases in the middle. CDR1 and CDR2 (germline): SGHNT, YYREEE (reference sequence). This clone was counted between two and nine times. The antigen is unknown. This was a deep-level run. In the source study's methods: Filtering of immunoSEQ junctional sequences could not match full-length read filtering. The table came from immunoSEQ multiplex PCR; TCRdb's copy has only in-frame clones and leaves some out. The V and J calls and clone size were taken over from that table, and D and trimming were inferred from the DNA. The table has about 1 million clones, about 75% seen once.

The sequenced sample was memory CD4+ T cells sorted from blood. This sample's subset: CD45RA-negative fraction. The rearrangement uses TRBV5-4 and TRBJ2-3; D uncertain. This receptor was obtained from a man aged 18 to 29 in good health. In DNA, the CDR3 is TGTGCCAGCAGCCAAGGGCGTACCTTCACAGATACGCAGTATTTT. Protein product: CASSQGRTFTDTQYF.